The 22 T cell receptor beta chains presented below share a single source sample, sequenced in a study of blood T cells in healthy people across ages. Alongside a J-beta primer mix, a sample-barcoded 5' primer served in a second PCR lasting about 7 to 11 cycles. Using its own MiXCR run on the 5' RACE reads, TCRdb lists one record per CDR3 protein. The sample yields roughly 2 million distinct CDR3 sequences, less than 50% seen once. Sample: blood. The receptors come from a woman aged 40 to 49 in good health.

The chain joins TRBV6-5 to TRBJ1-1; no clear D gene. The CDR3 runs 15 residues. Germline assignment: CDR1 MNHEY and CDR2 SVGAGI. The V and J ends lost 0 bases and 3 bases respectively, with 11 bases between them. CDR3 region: CASSYSSRLYTEAFF. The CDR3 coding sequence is TGTGCCAGCAGTTACTCGAGCAGGTTATACACTGAAGCTTTCTTT.

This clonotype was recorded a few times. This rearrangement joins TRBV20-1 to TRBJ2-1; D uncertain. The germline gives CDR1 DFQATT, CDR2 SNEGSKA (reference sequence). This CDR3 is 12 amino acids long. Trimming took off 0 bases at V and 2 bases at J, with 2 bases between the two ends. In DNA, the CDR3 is TGCAGTGCTAGAGAGGCCTACAATGAGCAGTTCTTC. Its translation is CSAREAYNEQFF.

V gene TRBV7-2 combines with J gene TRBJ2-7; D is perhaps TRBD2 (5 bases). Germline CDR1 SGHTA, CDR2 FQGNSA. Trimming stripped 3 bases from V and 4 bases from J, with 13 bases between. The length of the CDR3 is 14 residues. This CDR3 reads CASSFDYSTYEQYF. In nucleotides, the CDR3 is TGTGCCAGCAGCTTCGACTATTCAACATACGAGCAGTACTTC.

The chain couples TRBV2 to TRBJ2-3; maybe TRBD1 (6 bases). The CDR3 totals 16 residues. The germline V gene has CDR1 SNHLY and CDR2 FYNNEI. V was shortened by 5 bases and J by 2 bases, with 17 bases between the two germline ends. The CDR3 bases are TGTGCCAGCAGTATTCTACAGACAGGAACCACAGATACGCAGTATTTT. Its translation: CASSILQTGTTDTQYF.

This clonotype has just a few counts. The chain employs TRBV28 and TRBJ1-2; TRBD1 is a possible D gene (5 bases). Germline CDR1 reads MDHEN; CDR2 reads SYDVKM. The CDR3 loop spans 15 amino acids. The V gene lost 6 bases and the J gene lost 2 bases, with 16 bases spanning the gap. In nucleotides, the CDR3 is TGTGCCAGCAGCCCCCCGGGACGGTCAAACTATGGCTACACCTTC. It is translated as CASSPPGRSNYGYTF.

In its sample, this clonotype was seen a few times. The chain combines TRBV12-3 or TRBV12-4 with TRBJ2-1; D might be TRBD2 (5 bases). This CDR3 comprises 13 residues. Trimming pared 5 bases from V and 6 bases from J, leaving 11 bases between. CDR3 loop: CASSVDWVNEQFF. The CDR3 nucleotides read TGTGCCAGCAGTGTGGACTGGGTCAATGAGCAGTTCTTC.

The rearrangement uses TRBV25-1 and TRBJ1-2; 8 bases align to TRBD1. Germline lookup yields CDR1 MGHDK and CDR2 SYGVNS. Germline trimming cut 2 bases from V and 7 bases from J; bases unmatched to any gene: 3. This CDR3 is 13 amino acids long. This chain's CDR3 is CASSEQGAVGYTF. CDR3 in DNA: TGTGCCAGCAGTGAACAGGGGGCAGTTGGCTACACCTTC.

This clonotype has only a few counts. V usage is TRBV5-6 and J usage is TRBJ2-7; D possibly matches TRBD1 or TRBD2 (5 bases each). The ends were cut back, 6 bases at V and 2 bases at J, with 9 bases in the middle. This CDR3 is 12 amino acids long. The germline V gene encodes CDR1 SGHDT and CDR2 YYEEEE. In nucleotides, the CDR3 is TGTGCCAGCATGGGGGAACCCTACGAGCAGTACTTC. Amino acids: CASMGEPYEQYF.

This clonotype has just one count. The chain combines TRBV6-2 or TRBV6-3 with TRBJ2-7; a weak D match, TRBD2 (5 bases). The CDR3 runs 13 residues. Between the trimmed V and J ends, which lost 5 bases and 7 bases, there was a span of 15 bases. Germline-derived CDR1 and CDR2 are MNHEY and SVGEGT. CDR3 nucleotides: TGTGCCAGCAGTGCCGCCCTACCGGGGGAGCAGTACTTC. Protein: CASSAALPGEQYF.

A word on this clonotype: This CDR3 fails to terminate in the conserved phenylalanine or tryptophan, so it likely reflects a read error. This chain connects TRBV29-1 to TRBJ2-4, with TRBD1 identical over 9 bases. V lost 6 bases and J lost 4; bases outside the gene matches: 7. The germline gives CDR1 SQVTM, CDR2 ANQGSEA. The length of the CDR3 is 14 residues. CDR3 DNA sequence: TGCAGCGTGGCCGGGACAGGGAATAAAAACATTCAGTACATC. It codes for CSVAGTGNKNIQYI.

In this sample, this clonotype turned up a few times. The CDR3 DNA is TGCAGCGTCCTACAACTAGGAGCTAGCACAGATACGCAGTATTTT. This translates into CSVLQLGASTDTQYF. This chain joins TRBV29-1 and TRBJ2-3; possibly TRBD2 for D (5 bases). The CDR3 has 15 residues. Trimming removed 6 bases from V and 0 bases from J, with 16 bases in between. CDR1 and CDR2 from the germline V gene are SQVTM and ANQGSEA.

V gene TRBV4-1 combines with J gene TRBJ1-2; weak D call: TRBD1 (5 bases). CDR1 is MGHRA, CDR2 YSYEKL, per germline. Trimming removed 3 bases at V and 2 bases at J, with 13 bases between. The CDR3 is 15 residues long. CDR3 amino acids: CASSQPGRSNYGYTF. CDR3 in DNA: TGCGCCAGCAGCCAGCCGGGACGGTCCAACTATGGCTACACCTTC.

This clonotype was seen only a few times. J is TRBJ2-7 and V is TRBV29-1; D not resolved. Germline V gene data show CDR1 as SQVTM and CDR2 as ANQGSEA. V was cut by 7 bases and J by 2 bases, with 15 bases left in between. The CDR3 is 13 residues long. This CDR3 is CSATGSNPYEQYF. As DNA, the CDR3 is TGCAGCGCTACGGGTTCAAACCCCTACGAGCAGTACTTC.

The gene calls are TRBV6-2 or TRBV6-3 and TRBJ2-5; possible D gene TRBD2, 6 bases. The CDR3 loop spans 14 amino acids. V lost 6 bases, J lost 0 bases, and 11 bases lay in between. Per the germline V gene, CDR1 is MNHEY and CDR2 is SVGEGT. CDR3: CASSDSGYQETQYF. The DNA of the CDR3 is TGTGCCAGCAGCGATAGCGGTTACCAAGAGACCCAGTACTTC.

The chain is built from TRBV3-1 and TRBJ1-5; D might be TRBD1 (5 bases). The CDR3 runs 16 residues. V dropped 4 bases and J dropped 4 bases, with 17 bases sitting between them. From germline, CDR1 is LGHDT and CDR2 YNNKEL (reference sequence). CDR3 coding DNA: TGTGCCAGCAGCCCCAGCCAGTCGGGGCGGAATCAGCCCCAGCATTTT. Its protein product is CASSPSQSGRNQPQHF.

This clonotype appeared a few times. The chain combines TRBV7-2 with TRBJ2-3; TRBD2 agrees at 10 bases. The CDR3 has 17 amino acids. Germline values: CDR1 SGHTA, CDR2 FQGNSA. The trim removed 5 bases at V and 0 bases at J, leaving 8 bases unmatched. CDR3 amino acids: CASSRRLAGTSTDTQYF. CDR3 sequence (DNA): TGTGCCAGCAGCCGCAGACTAGCGGGTACTAGCACAGATACGCAGTATTTT.

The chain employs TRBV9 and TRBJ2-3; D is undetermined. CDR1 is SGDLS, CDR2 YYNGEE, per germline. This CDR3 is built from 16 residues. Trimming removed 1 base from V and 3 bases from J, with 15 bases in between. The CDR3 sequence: CASSVFPDGFTDTQYF. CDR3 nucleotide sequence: TGTGCCAGCAGCGTATTCCCGGACGGATTTACAGATACGCAGTATTTT.

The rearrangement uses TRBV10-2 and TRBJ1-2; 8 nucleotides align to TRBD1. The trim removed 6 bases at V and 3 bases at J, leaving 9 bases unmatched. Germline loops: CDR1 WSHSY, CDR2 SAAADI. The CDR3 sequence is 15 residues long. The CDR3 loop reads CASRPPDRVDYGYTF. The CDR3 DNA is TGCGCCAGCAGACCCCCGGACAGGGTTGACTATGGCTACACCTTC.

In DNA, the CDR3 is TGTGCCAGCAGAGAGAGGGATGAGGAGACCCAGTACTTC. The encoded protein is CASRERDEETQYF. V and J are TRBV28 and TRBJ2-7; TRBD2 might be the D (5 bases). Matching the DNA end better, TRBJ2-5 makes the J call doubtful. This CDR3 has 13 residues. Per germline, CDR1 MDHEN and CDR2 SYDVKM.

The CDR3 is CSVEVGGWRGGINNEQFF. CDR3 coding DNA: TGCAGCGTTGAAGTAGGGGGGTGGCGGGGGGGCATTAACAATGAGCAGTTCTTC. The chain links TRBV29-1 to TRBJ2-1; 9 nucleotides align to TRBD2. Trimming removed 1 base from V and 5 bases from J; junction bases left unmatched: 15. CDR1 SQVTM and CDR2 ANQGSEA come from the germline V gene. CDR3 length: 18 residues.

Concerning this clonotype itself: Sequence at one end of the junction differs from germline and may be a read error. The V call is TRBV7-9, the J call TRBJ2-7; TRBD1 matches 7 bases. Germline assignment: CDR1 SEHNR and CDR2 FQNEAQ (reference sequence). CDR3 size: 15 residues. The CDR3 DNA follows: TGCGCCAGCAGCCAACCTAACAGGGGTACCTACGAGCAGTACTTC. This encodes CASSQPNRGTYEQYF.

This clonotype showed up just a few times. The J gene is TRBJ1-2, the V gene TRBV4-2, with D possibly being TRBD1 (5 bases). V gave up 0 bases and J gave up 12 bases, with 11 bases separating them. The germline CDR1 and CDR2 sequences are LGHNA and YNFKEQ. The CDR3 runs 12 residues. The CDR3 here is CASSQDSQGNTF. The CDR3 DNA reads TGTGCCAGCAGCCAAGATTCCCAGGGCAACACCTTC.